The clone carrying this T cell receptor beta chain was recorded many times. Antigen: not known. The sample originates from a study of T cells in Graves' hyperthyroidism and ophthalmopathy. As for the study in general: Peripheral blood sampling occurred at initial diagnosis, before any treatment. Study-wide results and limits: Within blood appeared most thyroid clonotypes that had expanded above 0.001. The model predicted ophthalmopathy a median around six months before onset.

This CDR3 is 15 amino acids long. Trimming stripped 3 bases from V and 0 bases from J, with 9 bases between. Germline loops: CDR1 SNHLY, CDR2 FYNNEI. Fresh peripheral blood, 9.5 to 10 ml of it, supplied the PBMCs. RNA transcripts yielded amplified TCR beta CDR3 regions. The HTBI primer set drove a first-round RT-PCR of the TCR CDR3. TCRdb passed the multiplex PCR reads through MiXCR, listing each CDR3 protein once. There are approximately 400,000 distinct CDR3 sequences in the sample; roughly an eighth occur only once, and 25% to 30% lies in the top ten. The sequence was obtained from a man in his fifties or sixties with Graves' ophthalmopathy. Material for sequencing was blood. The V call is TRBV2, the J call TRBJ1-5, with D perhaps TRBD1 (5 bases). Here the CDR3 reads CASSDVRGSNQPQHF. Here the CDR3 DNA reads TGTGCCAGCAGTGACGTAAGGGGTAGCAATCAGCCCCAGCATTTT. Based on the CDR3 plus reference TRBV2 and TRBJ1-5, the full variable domain is EPEVTQTPSHQVTQMGQEVILRCVPISNHLYFYWYRQILGQKVEFLVSFYNNEISEKSEIFDDQFSVERPDGSNFTLKIRSTKLEDSAMYFCASSDVRGSNQPQHFGDGTRLSIL.